This entry describes one T cell receptor beta chain. The data are from a study of blood T cell repertoires in COVID-19. This table comes from immunoSEQ multiplex PCR, and its TCRdb copy is limited to in-frame clones, with some not included. The sample has about 34,000 clones, 90% seen once. Sequencing was carried out using peripheral blood. The TCR sequence derives from a man older than 75 with acute or convalescent COVID-19.

The CDR3 DNA follows: TGTGCCAGCAGCTCAGGAGGCGAGCAGTACTTC. It yields the protein CASSSGGEQYF. The chain employs TRBV7-9 and TRBJ2-7; tentative D call: TRBD2 (5 bases). The CDR3 consists of 11 residues. Germline V gene lookup returns CDR1 SEHNR and CDR2 FQNEAQ (reference sequence). V shed 4 bases and J shed 6 bases, with 7 bases lying between them.